Below, 20 T cell receptor beta chains from the same sample are listed, as sequenced in a study of CD8 T cells in ankylosing spondylitis. Study conclusions and caveats: What seemed typical of ankylosing spondylitis blood was a TCR beta motif built from about eight highly homologous variants.

These receptors have no identified antigens. TCRdb passed the 5' RACE reads through MiXCR, listing each CDR3 protein once. The table records approximately 550,000 distinct CDR3 sequences, roughly an eighth of them present only once. Sequencing input: blood, either unsorted or a sorted T cell fraction (not recorded which). The receptors stem from a male donor with ankylosing spondylitis.

The chain links TRBV2 to TRBJ1-4; D perhaps matches TRBD1 (6 bases). This CDR3 is built from 17 residues. Per the germline V gene, CDR1 is SNHLY and CDR2 is FYNNEI. Trimming took off 5 bases at V and 2 bases at J, with 18 bases between the two ends. This CDR3 reads CASSSDSHRATNEKLFF. The CDR3 DNA is TGTGCCAGCAGTTCCGACTCCCACAGGGCGACTAATGAAAAACTGTTTTTT.

This clonotype was observed many times. The chain combines TRBV7-2 with TRBJ1-6; unclear D gene. Germline-derived CDR1 and CDR2 are SGHTA and FQGNSA. V was shortened by 2 bases and J by 5 bases, with 7 bases between the two germline ends. This CDR3 comprises 14 residues. The CDR3: CASSLRKDNSPLHF. The DNA for the CDR3 is TGTGCCAGCAGCTTAAGGAAGGATAATTCACCCCTCCACTTT.

This clonotype was seen only a few times. This rearrangement joins TRBV15 to TRBJ2-3; D call uncertain. In germline, CDR1 is LNHNV, CDR2 YYDKDF (reference sequence). Trimming removed 0 bases from V and 2 bases from J, with 12 bases in between. This CDR3 has 16 amino acids. CDR3 amino acids: CATSREGQPLTDTQYF. Here the CDR3 DNA reads TGTGCCACCAGCAGAGAGGGTCAGCCCCTCACAGATACGCAGTATTTT.

The V call is TRBV15, the J call TRBJ1-5, with D possibly matching TRBD1 (6 bases). The V gene lost 0 bases and the J gene lost 2 bases, with 8 bases spanning the gap. The CDR3 is made up of 15 amino acids. The germline CDR1 and CDR2 sequences are LNHNV and YYDKDF (reference sequence). CDR3 nucleotides: TGTGCCACCAGCAGAGATCGGGGGCGCAATCAGCCCCAGCATTTT. It translates to CATSRDRGRNQPQHF.

This clonotype appeared a few times. The rearrangement links TRBV5-1 to TRBJ1-4; D ambiguous. Germline loops: CDR1 SGHRS, CDR2 YFSETQ. V lost 0 bases and J lost 14, with 20 bases in between. The CDR3 spans 15 residues. The CDR3 protein is CASSLVPGAGRSLFF. The CDR3 DNA sequence: TGCGCCAGCAGCTTGGTGCCAGGCGCCGGAAGAAGTCTGTTTTTT.

The chain recombines TRBV5-1 with TRBJ2-5; 11 nucleotides line up with TRBD1. The J segment lost 5 bases and the V segment lost 9 bases, leaving 9 bases of the junction unmatched. The CDR3 length is 14 residues. The germline V gene has CDR1 SGHRS and CDR2 YFSETQ. This CDR3 reads CATRRTGGQETQYF. In DNA form, the CDR3 reads TGCGCCACCAGACGGACAGGGGGCCAGGAGACCCAGTACTTC.

The table lists this clonotype with many counts. The V gene is TRBV29-1, the J gene TRBJ2-2, with 12 bases lining up with TRBD2. V lost 6 bases and J lost 6; bases outside the gene matches: 11. CDR3 length: 16 residues. Germline loops: CDR1 SQVTM, CDR2 ANQGSEA. DNA of the CDR3: TGCAGCGTCCCCCTCGGGCTAGCGGGAGGGCCCGGGGAGCTGTTTTTT. Its translation is CSVPLGLAGGPGELFF.

This clonotype showed up just a few times. This chain connects TRBV20-1 to TRBJ2-7, with D possibly matching TRBD2 (5 bases). The V gene's germline CDR1 is DFQATT and CDR2 SNEGSKA (reference sequence). The CDR3 totals 15 residues. The V end lost 3 bases, the J end lost 2 bases, and 17 bases lay between the germline ends. The chain's CDR3 is CSARGHSRDPYEQYF. The CDR3 nucleotides are TGCAGTGCTAGGGGCCATTCACGGGATCCCTACGAGCAGTACTTC.

This clonotype was recorded a few times. V and J are TRBV3-1 and TRBJ1-1; maybe TRBD1 (5 bases). The CDR3 spans 16 residues. CDR1 and CDR2 (germline): LGHDT, YNNKEL (reference sequence). V lost 3 bases to trimming and J lost 0 bases, with 14 bases between them. CDR3 nucleotide sequence: TGTGCCAGCAGCCATTCGGCAGGGCTAATGAACACTGAAGCTTTCTTT. Translated, it gives CASSHSAGLMNTEAFF.

This clonotype was counted many times. This chain connects TRBV19 to TRBJ2-7; D unresolved. The CDR3 runs to 13 residues. Germline-derived CDR1 and CDR2 are LNHDA and SQIVND (reference sequence). V gave up 2 bases and J gave up 4 bases, with 9 bases separating them. The CDR3 sequence: CASSILLGYEQYF. CDR3 DNA: TGTGCCAGTAGTATATTGCTGGGGTACGAGCAGTACTTC.

The chain has TRBV20-1 and TRBJ2-1, with TRBD2 matching 10 bases. CDR3 length: 16 amino acids. Per germline, CDR1 DFQATT and CDR2 SNEGSKA (reference sequence). J lost 2 bases, V lost 5 bases, and 9 bases had no gene match. The CDR3: CSAYRTSGFTYNEQFF. CDR3 DNA sequence: TGCAGTGCTTACCGGACTAGCGGATTCACCTACAATGAGCAGTTCTTC.

This clonotype has more than one count but fewer than ten. The chain has TRBV7-9 and TRBJ2-5, with D possibly being TRBD1 or TRBD2 (5 bases each). The CDR3 extends over 16 amino acids. The germline gives CDR1 SEHNR, CDR2 FQNEAQ (reference sequence). Trimming pared 3 bases from V and 1 base from J, leaving 15 bases between. CDR3 loop: CASSLGPSPGQETQYF. DNA of the CDR3: TGTGCCAGCAGCTTGGGACCGTCGCCTGGCCAAGAGACCCAGTACTTC.

The chain is built from TRBV11-1 and TRBJ1-5; the D is unclear. Germline V gene lookup returns CDR1 SGHAT and CDR2 FQDESV (reference sequence). V shed 1 base and J shed 1 base, with 17 bases lying between them. The CDR3 loop spans 18 amino acids. The CDR3 DNA follows: TGTGCCAGCAGCTTAGGGGTCGAAGGAATCGGAAGCAATCAGCCCCAGCATTTT. Residues: CASSLGVEGIGSNQPQHF.

This clonotype was counted ten times or more. This rearrangement joins TRBV5-1 to TRBJ2-1, with D maybe TRBD2 (6 bases). The germline V gene has CDR1 SGHRS and CDR2 YFSETQ. V was cut by 1 base and J by 0 bases, with 8 bases left in between. This CDR3 comprises 15 residues. The DNA of the CDR3 is TGCGCCAGCAGCTTGTGGGGGGACTCCTACAATGAGCAGTTCTTC. Its protein product is CASSLWGDSYNEQFF. Variable domain in full (rest from reference TRBV5-1 and TRBJ2-1): KAGVTQTPRYLIKTRGQQVTLSCSPISGHRSVSWYQQTPGQGLQFLFEYFSETQRNKGNFPGRFSGRQFSNSRSEMNVSTLELGDSALYLCASSLWGDSYNEQFFGPGTRLTVL.

The chain couples TRBV10-3 to TRBJ2-4; 8 nucleotides agree with TRBD2. Germline-derived CDR1 and CDR2 are ENHRY and SYGVKD. The CDR3 spans 13 residues. The V gene end was trimmed by 6 bases and the J gene end by 6 bases; junction bases not matched to a gene: 4. The CDR3 here is CAIRETSGNIQYF. CDR3 nucleotides: TGTGCCATCAGGGAAACTAGCGGAAACATTCAGTACTTC.

The CDR3 region is CASSLGTSGRTEQFF. DNA for the CDR3: TGTGCCAGCAGCCTCGGGACTAGCGGGAGGACTGAGCAGTTCTTC. J is TRBJ2-1 and V is TRBV11-3; 15 positions agree with TRBD2. With V trimmed by 5 bases and J by 9 bases, 5 bases remained unmatched. Per germline, CDR1 SGHNT and CDR2 YENEEA. The CDR3 runs to 15 residues.

This clonotype was detected only a few times. J is TRBJ2-1 and V is TRBV24-1; D is possibly TRBD1 (6 bases). Trimming cost V 3 bases and J 9 bases, with 17 bases left between them. CDR1 and CDR2 (germline): KGHDR, SFDVKD. This CDR3 region has 15 residues. The CDR3 reads CATSDRGTRLGEQFF. As DNA, the CDR3 is TGTGCCACCAGTGATAGGGGGACCCGTCTCGGTGAGCAGTTCTTC.

The chain links TRBV7-2 to TRBJ2-3; D not resolved. Germline assignment: CDR1 SGHTA and CDR2 FQGNSA. The V end was cut by 2 bases, the J end by 2 bases, with 5 bases between. This CDR3 comprises 13 residues. The CDR3 DNA reads TGTGCCAGCAGCTTATCGTTCACAGATACGCAGTATTTT. Translating gives CASSLSFTDTQYF.

In its sample, this clonotype was seen many times. The V and J genes are TRBV9 and TRBJ2-7; the D gene is possibly TRBD2 (6 bases). The CDR3 is made up of 15 amino acids. The V and J ends lost 0 bases and 2 bases respectively, with 12 bases between them. Germline V lookup: CDR1 SGDLS, CDR2 YYNGEE. The CDR3 loop reads CASSVEVSGAYEQYF. CDR3 nucleotides: TGTGCCAGCAGCGTAGAAGTTAGCGGAGCCTACGAGCAGTACTTC. Supplemented by reference TRBV9 and TRBJ2-7, the full variable domain reads DSGVTQTPKHLITATGQRVTLRCSPRSGDLSVYWYQQSLDQGLQFLIQYYNGEERAKGNILERFSAQQFPDLHSELNLSSLELGDSALYFCASSVEVSGAYEQYFGPGTRLTVT.

This chain connects TRBV6-2 or TRBV6-3 to TRBJ2-7; D may be TRBD1 or TRBD2 (5 bases each). V lost 5 bases to trimming and J lost 4 bases, with 21 bases between them. CDR1 is MNHEY, CDR2 SVGEGT, per germline. This CDR3 spans 16 amino acids. As DNA, the CDR3 is TGTGCCAGCAGTCCCCTTAGGGGCCCCGGAGGTTACGAGCAGTACGTC. This gives the protein CASSPLRGPGGYEQYV.